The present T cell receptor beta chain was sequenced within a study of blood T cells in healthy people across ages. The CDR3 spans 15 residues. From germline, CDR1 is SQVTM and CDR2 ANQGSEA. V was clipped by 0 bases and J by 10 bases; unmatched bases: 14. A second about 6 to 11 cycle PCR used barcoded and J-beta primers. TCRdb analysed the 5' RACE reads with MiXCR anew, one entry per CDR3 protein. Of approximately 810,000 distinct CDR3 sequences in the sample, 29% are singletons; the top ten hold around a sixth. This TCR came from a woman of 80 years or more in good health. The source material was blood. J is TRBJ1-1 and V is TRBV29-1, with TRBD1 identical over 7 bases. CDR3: CSVEDLGTATLGAFF. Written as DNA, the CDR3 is TGCAGCGTTGAAGATCTCGGGACAGCCACCCTGGGAGCTTTCTTT.